This entry describes one TCR beta chain. The sample is drawn from a study of blood T cell repertoires in COVID-19. Original data processing: Amplification from reference gene primers served as the basis for estimated nucleated cell counts. Assay: immunoSEQ multiplex PCR; the TCRdb copy retains only in-frame clones and omits some. The DNA was the basis for D and trimming; V, J and clone size are from that table. The sample comprises about 190,000 clones, 87% of which are singletons, and 20% to 25% rests with the top ten. This receptor was identified in a man aged 60-69 years with active or convalescent COVID-19. Sample: peripheral blood.

CDR3 sequence (DNA): TGCGCCAGCAGCCCAACCCCGGGGAACAATTCACCCCTCCACTTT. It is translated as CASSPTPGNNSPLHF. V is TRBV4-1 and J is TRBJ1-6; D remains ambiguous. The CDR3 runs 15 residues. Trimming pared 4 bases from V and 7 bases from J, leaving 14 bases between. CDR1 MGHRA and CDR2 YSYEKL come from the germline V gene.